Listed below are T cell receptor beta chains from one sample, sequenced in a study of glioma-infiltrating T cells. One entry per CDR3 protein, called by TCRdb with MiXCR from the multiplex PCR reads. The sample carries about 4,000 distinct CDR3 sequences, roughly 28% recorded once. Material for sequencing was glioma tissue, nonneoplastic brain tissue, or PBMCs (not recorded which). These receptors all come from a human donor with low-grade glioma or glioblastoma, undergoing nonglioma brain surgery, or in good health (not recorded which). Both conserved end residues are trimmed from each CDR3. The D gene is left open where the match is weak.

v_call d_call cdr3_aa
TRBV5-6 NA ASSGRGYRTDTQY
TRBV6-2/TRBV6-3 TRBD1 ASSETGGYT
TRBV12-3/TRBV12-4 TRBD2 ASIYLAGGLCEQY
TRBV4-1 NA ASSQERNYGYT
TRBV7-2 NA ASSLPQTVAF
TRBV6-1 NA ASSLGKGGTDTQY
TRBV7-3 NA ASSSVSGGVPTDTQY
TRBV27 NA ASEVGNDYSNQPQH
TRBV20-1 TRBD1 SARDRGMNTEAF
TRBV7-9 NA ASSLAFGGGNEKLF
TRBV6-5 TRBD1 ASSSRTGGDNQPQH
TRBV5-5 TRBD1 ASRRDRQSYEQY
TRBV3-1 NA VSSQATGGEQY
TRBV20-1 NA SPGTGPNDVGYT
TRBV6-2/TRBV6-3 NA ASSYLEGVYEQY
TRBV5-6 NA ASSLWGSGANVLT
TRBV20-1 NA SASSQGKGTEAF
TRBV29-1 NA SVAPSQETQY
TRBV3-1 NA ANSQDSEERGETQY
TRBV3-1 NA ASSPVLGTLYYGYT
TRBV25-1 TRBD2 ASSELAGGTTDTQY
TRBV2 TRBD1 ASSVAGTANTEAF
TRBV7-9 NA ASSLTSNYGYT
TRBV12-3/TRBV12-4 TRBD1 ASSLNRGRGYT
TRBV10-3 NA AIGHGGNSGNTIY
TRBV27 TRBD1 ASSTLGQGAHGYT
TRBV6-1 NA ASRPTTNEKLF
TRBV20-1 NA SARDTYRDTEQY
TRBV25-1 NA ASSEQETQY
TRBV4-2 NA ASSQASGGRVSYGYT
TRBV4-1 NA ASSQEPDSTNGQY
TRBV3-1 TRBD1 ANGQGQSYEQY
TRBV20-1 NA SAREGRIDTQY
TRBV7-2 TRBD2 ASSPGLAGAAPDTQY
TRBV6-1 NA ASSERPGAVSPLH
TRBV29-1 NA CVKETDNQPQH
TRBV6-1 NA ASSPGDERPYEQY
TRBV7-9 NA ASSLAGRVF
TRBV6-9 NA ASSYQNPKRGSSYEQY
TRBV7-2 TRBD2 ASSLRGGLDNEQF